This T cell receptor beta chain was observed in a study of blood T cell repertoires in COVID-19. This table comes from immunoSEQ multiplex PCR, and its TCRdb copy is limited to in-frame clones, with some not included. The sample lists fewer than 400,000 clones, roughly 89% occurring once. Only one count was recorded for this clone. The ends were cut back, 5 bases at V and 6 bases at J, with 13 bases in the middle. The germline V gene encodes CDR1 SGHNT and CDR2 YENEEA. The CDR3 runs 14 residues. The rearrangement joins TRBV11-3 to TRBJ2-2; D possibly corresponds to TRBD1 (5 bases). Sequencing was carried out using peripheral blood. This receptor was obtained from a woman aged 25 to 39 with COVID-19, enrolled during active disease. The CDR3 sequence: CASSLSRVSGELFF. CDR3 sequence (DNA): TGTGCCAGCAGCCTCTCCAGGGTTTCCGGGGAGCTGTTTTTT.